These 17 T cell receptor beta chains were sequenced from one sample in a study of blood T cells in healthy people across ages. With a J-beta primer mix and a sample-barcoded 5' primer, a second PCR ran about 6 to 11 cycles. Each CDR3 protein gets one entry after TCRdb re-called the 5' RACE reads with MiXCR. This repertoire shows around 600,000 distinct CDR3 sequences, around 48% found once; its top ten account for around 25%. The sample comprised blood. The source is a man older than 75 in good health.

This clonotype was observed a handful of times. This sequence joins TRBV27 and TRBJ2-7; TRBD1 or TRBD2 may be the D gene (5 bases each). Germline V gives CDR1 MNHEY, CDR2 SMNVEV (reference sequence). Trimming pared 6 bases from V and 4 bases from J, leaving 13 bases between. The CDR3 sequence is 13 residues long. CDR3 DNA sequence: TGTGCCAGCAGACAACCTTGGGGGTACGAGCAGTACTTC. It yields the protein CASRQPWGYEQYF.

The rearrangement joins TRBV5-1 to TRBJ2-1, with 8 nucleotides matching TRBD2. The CDR3 length is 14 residues. The germline gives CDR1 SGHRS, CDR2 YFSETQ. J was trimmed by 9 bases and V by 1 base; bases with no gene match: 6. Written as DNA, the CDR3 is TGCGCCAGCAGCTTGCAGACTAGCGAGGGTGAGCAGTTCTTC. It is translated as CASSLQTSEGEQFF.

This clonotype has a handful of counts. The chain combines TRBV2 with TRBJ2-7; 10 bases align to TRBD1. The CDR3 runs to 14 residues. Germline V gene lookup returns CDR1 SNHLY and CDR2 FYNNEI. V lost 8 bases to trimming and J lost 6 bases; unmatched junction nucleotides: 10. CDR3 sequence reads: CASRPGTGVGEQYF. The CDR3 DNA is TGTGCCAGCCGGCCGGGGACAGGGGTTGGCGAGCAGTACTTC. Using reference TRBV2 and TRBJ2-7 for the parts outside the CDR3, the full variable domain is EPEVTQTPSHQVTQMGQEVILRCVPISNHLYFYWYRQILGQKVEFLVSFYNNEISEKSEIFDDQFSVERPDGSNFTLKIRSTKLEDSAMYFCASRPGTGVGEQYFGPGTRLTVT.

Concerning this clonotype: This may arise from a read error, as a much more abundant clone is one base away. V gene TRBV29-1 combines with J gene TRBJ2-5; 7 nucleotides line up with TRBD2. The CDR3 is 14 amino acids. The germline gives CDR1 SQVTM, CDR2 ANQGSEA. CDR3 DNA sequence: TGCGGCTCAGAGGGCGGGAGAGTTGGGGAGACCCAGTACTTC. The encoded protein is CGSEGGRVGETQYF.

This chain joins TRBV2 and TRBJ2-5; 8 nucleotides line up with TRBD2. Judging by the DNA end, TRBJ2-7 fits better; the J call may be wrong. Per germline, CDR1 SNHLY and CDR2 FYNNEI. The CDR3 runs 14 residues. The CDR3 DNA follows: TGTGCCAGCAGTGATTTATCGGGGGGGGTCGAGCAGTACTTC. Translation gives CASSDLSGGVEQYF.

This clonotype was seen at least ten times. The CDR3 sequence is CASSRTVEGYTF. CDR3 bases: TGTGCCAGCAGCCGTACGGTCGAGGGCTACACCTTC. This chain links TRBV7-2 with TRBJ1-2, with D hard to call. The CDR3 extends over 12 amino acids. The germline V gene encodes CDR1 SGHTA and CDR2 FQGNSA. V shed 5 bases and J shed 8 bases, with 12 bases lying between them.

The chain uses TRBV12-3 or TRBV12-4 and TRBJ2-3, with D possibly matching TRBD2 (6 bases). V gave up 3 bases and J gave up 0 bases, with 10 bases separating them. The CDR3 extends over 15 amino acids. CDR3 sequence reads: CASSFVRGSTDTQYF. CDR3 in DNA: TGTGCCAGCAGTTTCGTTCGGGGGAGCACAGATACGCAGTATTTT.

This chain uses TRBV2 with TRBJ1-2; a weak D match, TRBD1 (6 bases). V shed 6 bases and J shed 4 bases, with 12 bases lying between them. The CDR3 runs 13 residues. CDR1 SNHLY and CDR2 FYNNEI come from the germline V gene. The CDR3 reads CASSAGAPYGYTF. In DNA, the CDR3 is TGTGCCAGCAGCGCAGGGGCGCCCTATGGCTACACCTTC.

The chain links TRBV29-1 to TRBJ1-1, with a tentative D call TRBD1 (5 bases). V shed 7 bases and J shed 6 bases, with 12 bases lying between them. The CDR3 runs to 11 residues. Germline CDR1 and CDR2: SQVTM and ANQGSEA. The CDR3 bases are TGCAGCGCAGGGACCGGTCCTGAAGCTTTCTTT. Its protein product is CSAGTGPEAFF.

This clonotype was observed a few times. V is TRBV9 and J is TRBJ2-3, with D perhaps matching TRBD2 (6 bases). Trimming removed 6 bases from V and 0 bases from J, with 17 bases in between. Per the germline V gene, CDR1 is SGDLS and CDR2 is YYNGEE. The CDR3 is 16 residues long. The CDR3 sequence is CASTAGRQISTDTQYF. As DNA, the CDR3 is TGTGCCAGCACCGCGGGGAGACAGATTAGCACAGATACGCAGTATTTT.

This clonotype has only a few counts. This rearrangement joins TRBV6-2 or TRBV6-3 to TRBJ2-6; the D call may be TRBD1 or TRBD2 (5 bases each). CDR1 is MNHEY, CDR2 SVGEGT, per germline. Between the trimmed V and J ends, which lost 7 bases and 4 bases, there was a span of 14 bases. The CDR3 spans 15 residues. As DNA, the CDR3 is TGTGCCAGCAACGGTTGGGACCTGGGGGCCAACGTCCTGACTTTC. It specifies CASNGWDLGANVLTF.

The CDR3 DNA reads TGTGCCAGCAGCGTAGGACTAGCGGTTCAAGAGACCCAGTACTTC. It encodes CASSVGLAVQETQYF. The V gene is TRBV9, the J gene TRBJ2-5; 9 bases are a match to TRBD2. Germline V gene data show CDR1 as SGDLS and CDR2 as YYNGEE. There are 15 residues in the CDR3. J gave up 2 bases and V 0 bases, and 2 bases lay outside the gene matches.

J is TRBJ2-1 and V is TRBV9; D is tentatively TRBD1 or TRBD2 (7 bases each). The CDR3 consists of 15 residues. Germline values: CDR1 SGDLS, CDR2 YYNGEE. The V end was cut by 3 bases, the J end by 2 bases, with 12 bases between. The CDR3 DNA sequence: TGTGCCAGCAGCGCTCAGGGGGGGCCCTACAATGAGCAGTTCTTC. It translates to CASSAQGGPYNEQFF.

This clonotype was detected only a few times. This chain connects TRBV29-1 to TRBJ2-4; 7 bases are shared with TRBD2. Germline V CDR1 and CDR2: SQVTM, ANQGSEA. CDR3 length: 14 residues. The ends lost 4 bases at V and 3 bases at J; junction bases unmatched: 6. In nucleotides, the CDR3 is TGCAGCGTTGCGGCGGGAGTAGACAAAAACATTCAGTACTTC. Amino acid sequence: CSVAAGVDKNIQYF. Supplemented by reference TRBV29-1 and TRBJ2-4, the full variable domain reads SAVISQKPSRDICQRGTSLTIQCQVDSQVTMMFWYRQQPGQSLTLIATANQGSEATYESGFVIDKFPISRPNLTFSTLTVSNMSPEDSSIYLCSVAAGVDKNIQYFGAGTRLSVL.

The chain links TRBV5-1 to TRBJ2-7; D might be TRBD2 (6 bases). Germline CDR1 SGHRS, CDR2 YFSETQ. V dropped 0 bases and J dropped 2 bases, with 15 bases sitting between them. The CDR3 totals 16 residues. CDR3 sequence reads: CASSLAREAAPYEQYF. In DNA, the CDR3 is TGCGCCAGCAGCTTGGCCAGGGAGGCGGCACCCTACGAGCAGTACTTC.

This chain joins TRBV7-2 and TRBJ2-2; D unclear. The CDR3 runs to 15 residues. Germline CDR1 and CDR2: SGHTA and FQGNSA. Trimming stripped 3 bases from V and 1 base from J, with 9 bases between. CDR3 loop: CASSFLRQNTGELFF. The CDR3 nucleotides read TGTGCCAGCAGCTTCCTCAGGCAGAACACCGGGGAGCTGTTTTTT. Using reference TRBV7-2 and TRBJ2-2 for the parts outside the CDR3, the full variable domain is GAGVSQSPSNKVTEKGKDVELRCDPISGHTALYWYRQSLGQGLEFLIYFQGNSAPDKSGLPSDRFSAERTGGSVSTLTIQRTQQEDSAVYLCASSFLRQNTGELFFGEGSRLTVL.

This chain uses TRBV4-2 with TRBJ2-5; the match to TRBD2 covers 7 bases. The last part of the DNA fits TRBJ2-7 better; the J call may be wrong. The CDR3 extends over 15 amino acids. Germline values: CDR1 LGHNA, CDR2 YNFKEQ. CDR3 loop: CASSQSGGSFHEQYF. In nucleotides, the CDR3 is TGTGCCAGCAGCCAATCGGGCGGGAGTTTCCACGAGCAGTACTTC.